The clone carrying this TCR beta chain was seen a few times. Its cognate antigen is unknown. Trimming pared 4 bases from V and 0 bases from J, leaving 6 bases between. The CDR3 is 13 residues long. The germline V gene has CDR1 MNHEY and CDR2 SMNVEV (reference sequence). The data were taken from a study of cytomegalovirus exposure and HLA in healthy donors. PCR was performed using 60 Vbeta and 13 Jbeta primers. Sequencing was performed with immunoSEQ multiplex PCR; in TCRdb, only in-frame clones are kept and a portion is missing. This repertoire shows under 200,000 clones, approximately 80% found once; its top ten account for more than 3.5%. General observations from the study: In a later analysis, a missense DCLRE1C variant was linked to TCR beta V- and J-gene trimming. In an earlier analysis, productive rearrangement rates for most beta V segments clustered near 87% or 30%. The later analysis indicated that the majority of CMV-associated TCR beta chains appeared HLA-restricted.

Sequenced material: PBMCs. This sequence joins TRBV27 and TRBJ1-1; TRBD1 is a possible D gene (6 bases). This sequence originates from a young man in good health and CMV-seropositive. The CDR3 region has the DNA TGTGCCAGCAGTTGGACAGTGAACACTGAAGCTTTCTTT. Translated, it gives CASSWTVNTEAFF.